The 9 T cell receptor beta chains reported below all come from one sample, sequenced in a study of OX40 agonist ivuxolimab in advanced cancers. Receptor amplification or capture employed the immunoSEQ multiplex PCR assay. As stored in TCRdb, this immuneACCESS dataset retains in-frame rearrangements with V and J assigned. A fraction of the clones does not appear; measured against another copy, unresolved V genes explain less than half of the discrepancy, and the remainder lacks a known reason. Recorded for this sample are some 61,000 clones; 85% to 90% of them occurred a single time. In total, the top ten clones hold roughly 4.5% of the sample. The specimen was CD4+ or CD8+ T cells sorted from blood, collected in a trial of the OX40 agonist ivuxolimab. These receptor sequences come from an adult with an advanced solid tumor such as melanoma, head and neck, liver or kidney cancer.

The chain carries TRBV6-6 and TRBJ1-6; D uncertain. CDR3 length equals 11 residues. Trimming left V 4 bases short and J 7 bases short, with 2 bases between. Germline assignment: CDR1 MNHNY and CDR2 SVGAGI (reference sequence). CDR3 nucleotide sequence: TGTGCCAGCAGTTCGAATTCACCCCTCCACTTT. Its protein is CASSSNSPLHF.

The J gene is TRBJ2-2, the V gene TRBV7-9; 8 bases agree with TRBD1. CDR1 and CDR2 from the germline V gene are SEHNR and FQNEAQ (reference sequence). The CDR3 is made up of 14 amino acids. J lost 2 bases, V lost 7 bases, and 3 bases had no gene match. The chain's CDR3 is CASTGQGNTGELFF. The CDR3 nucleotides read TGTGCCAGCACCGGACAGGGAAACACCGGGGAGCTGTTTTTT.

The chain employs TRBV18 and TRBJ2-1; 13 nucleotides match TRBD2. J was trimmed by 6 bases and V by 2 bases; bases with no gene match: 10. This CDR3 is 18 amino acids long. Looked up from germline, CDR1 is KGHSH and CDR2 is LQKENI. The CDR3 region has the DNA TGTGCCAGCTCACCAAATACTGGGGGGACTAGCGGGACCAATGAGCAGTTCTTC. Encoded protein: CASSPNTGGTSGTNEQFF.

This clone has just one count. The J gene is TRBJ2-6, the V gene TRBV6-1; D possibly corresponds to TRBD1 (6 bases). V shed 10 bases and J shed 0 bases, with 13 bases lying between them. The germline CDR1 and CDR2 sequences are MNHNS and SASEGT. The length of the CDR3 is 15 residues. The CDR3 spells CATGQGSSGANVLTF. The CDR3 coding sequence is TGTGCCACAGGGCAGGGGAGCTCTGGGGCCAACGTCCTGACTTTC.

The chain links TRBV27 to TRBJ2-7; D gene uncertain. Germline CDR1 and CDR2: MNHEY and SMNVEV (reference sequence). This CDR3 contains 12 residues. V dropped 5 bases and J dropped 3 bases, with 8 bases sitting between them. CDR3 bases: TGTGCCAGCAGTCCAGGTAACTACGAGCAGTACTTC. This translates into CASSPGNYEQYF.

The chain employs TRBV18 and TRBJ1-1, with TRBD1 as a possible D gene (5 bases). This CDR3 is 14 amino acids long. With 6 bases removed from V and 4 bases from J, the gap between germline ends came to 15 bases. CDR1 KGHSH and CDR2 LQKENI come from the germline V gene. CDR3 in amino acids: CASSRREGATEAFF. CDR3 nucleotides: TGTGCCAGCTCTCGCAGGGAGGGTGCCACTGAAGCTTTCTTT.

The chain links TRBV9 to TRBJ2-1; D is undetermined. V was trimmed by 3 bases and J by 5 bases, leaving 9 bases between them. Germline CDR1 SGDLS, CDR2 YYNGEE. The CDR3 runs to 13 residues. CDR3 in amino acids: CASSARPDNEQFF. In DNA form, the CDR3 reads TGTGCCAGCAGCGCCCGCCCCGACAATGAGCAGTTCTTC.

J is TRBJ2-1 and V is TRBV9; 11 nucleotides agree with TRBD2. This CDR3 has 19 amino acids. Germline values: CDR1 SGDLS, CDR2 YYNGEE. V trimming: 3 bases; J trimming: 0 bases; junction bases outside the gene matches: 11. CDR3 in DNA: TGTGCCAGCAGCGGATCACTAGCGGGGGCACCAAGCTCCTACAATGAGCAGTTCTTC. This encodes CASSGSLAGAPSSYNEQFF.

The chain uses TRBV7-6 and TRBJ2-1; TRBD2 aligns across 7 bases. V gave up 6 bases and J gave up 9 bases; unmatched junction bases: 11. There are 14 residues in the CDR3. CDR1 is SGHVS, CDR2 FNYEAQ, per germline. The DNA for the CDR3 is TGTGCCAGCAGTTCTCAGACTAGCACTACTGAGCAGTTCTTC. Its translation: CASSSQTSTTEQFF.